The rows below give T cell receptor beta chains drawn from one sample of a study of blood T cells in healthy people across ages. MiXCR was run by TCRdb on the 5' RACE reads, yielding one entry per CDR3 protein. The table lists around 1,600,000 distinct CDR3 sequences, roughly two fifths of them singletons, with around 4% in the top ten. What was sequenced was blood. Every receptor here comes from a woman aged 18-35 years in good health. CDR3s leave out the opening cysteine and the closing phenylalanine or tryptophan.

CDR3: SVTRTGGISETQY
J: TRBJ2-5
V: TRBV29-1

CDR3: ASQENNEQF
J: TRBJ2-1
V: TRBV6-5

CDR3: SGTTSGGGNEQF
J: TRBJ2-1
V: TRBV20-1

CDR3: ASRSGFTEAF
J: TRBJ1-1
V: TRBV6-2/TRBV6-3

CDR3: ASSESGKPYEQY
J: TRBJ2-7
V: TRBV25-1

CDR3: ASSQTRGGVAEAF
J: TRBJ1-1
V: TRBV7-8

CDR3: ASSLGRAGVRQDTQY
J: TRBJ2-3
V: TRBV5-1

CDR3: ASSLGQGWEKLF
J: TRBJ1-4
V: TRBV7-2

CDR3: AWRQGVDIQY
J: -
V: TRBV30

CDR3: SVGVSLDRSHYGYT
J: TRBJ1-2
V: TRBV29-1

CDR3: AISLGGTAYLTYGYT
J: TRBJ1-2
V: TRBV10-3

CDR3: ASSPPPGTGHYGYT
J: TRBJ1-2
V: TRBV27

CDR3: ASSEPGIPYEQY
J: TRBJ2-7
V: TRBV2

CDR3: ASSRRGTYEQY
J: TRBJ2-7
V: TRBV4-1

CDR3: SVVGLDTEAF
J: TRBJ1-1
V: TRBV29-1

CDR3: ASSPTGLWNTEAF
J: TRBJ1-1
V: TRBV7-9

CDR3: ASSPRGSRYT
J: TRBJ1-2
V: TRBV7-9

CDR3: ASRPTNNNEQF
J: TRBJ2-1
V: TRBV5-1

CDR3: ASRTDRDSYNEQF
J: TRBJ2-1
V: TRBV2

CDR3: ASSLTSPRGLRDTQY
J: TRBJ2-3
V: TRBV7-2

CDR3: ASSFGAQANEKLF
J: TRBJ1-4
V: TRBV7-9

CDR3: ASSALLAGSYNEQF
J: TRBJ2-1
V: TRBV9

CDR3: SAWGHSNYGYT
J: TRBJ1-2
V: TRBV20-1

CDR3: SVERQSNYGYT
J: TRBJ1-2
V: TRBV29-1

CDR3: ASSKTSGSVETQY
J: TRBJ2-5
V: TRBV4-2

CDR3: ASSPGGHAADTQY
J: TRBJ2-3
V: TRBV12-3/TRBV12-4

CDR3: ASSGRTGERENYGYT
J: TRBJ1-2
V: TRBV12-3/TRBV12-4

CDR3: ASRTGTGLVNEQF
J: TRBJ2-1
V: TRBV5-1

CDR3: ASSFSGTQETQY
J: TRBJ2-5
V: TRBV7-2

CDR3: ASSWKSAGGYEQY
J: TRBJ2-7
V: TRBV12-3/TRBV12-4

CDR3: ASSWGQGSYNSPLH
J: TRBJ1-6
V: TRBV6-5

CDR3: SGQSGFETQY
J: TRBJ2-5
V: TRBV29-1

CDR3: ASRPSPGGSYEQY
J: TRBJ2-7
V: TRBV6-6

CDR3: ASSQGRGQGGGYT
J: TRBJ1-2
V: TRBV4-1

CDR3: ASSLGAGVTDTQY
J: TRBJ2-3
V: TRBV28

CDR3: ASSQDPVTGYYEQY
J: TRBJ2-7
V: TRBV3-1

CDR3: SARSSSLLGHTQY
J: TRBJ2-3
V: TRBV20-1

CDR3: ASSLAEGRLNTEAF
J: TRBJ1-1
V: TRBV7-9

CDR3: ASSVGPGTANQY
J: TRBJ2-4
V: TRBV9

CDR3: ASSPRLAEIFNTGELF
J: TRBJ2-2
V: TRBV7-9

CDR3: ASSIYRGETQY
J: TRBJ2-5
V: TRBV7-3

CDR3: ASSFSAGVNTEAF
J: TRBJ1-1
V: TRBV7-9

CDR3: ASSDSGTAYNEQF
J: TRBJ2-1
V: TRBV6-2/TRBV6-3

CDR3: ASSQDWGSSIQY
J: TRBJ2-4
V: TRBV4-3

CDR3: ASSYQPTTGTYQETQY
J: TRBJ2-5
V: TRBV6-2/TRBV6-3

CDR3: ASSLSRKTNYGYT
J: TRBJ1-2
V: TRBV27

CDR3: SASSTEFSYNEQF
J: TRBJ2-1
V: TRBV20-1

CDR3: ASSISPQPQH
J: TRBJ1-5
V: TRBV12-3/TRBV12-4

CDR3: ASSYGAASSYT
J: TRBJ1-2
V: TRBV6-2/TRBV6-3

CDR3: SVKGSARLAGTYEQY
J: TRBJ2-7
V: TRBV29-1

CDR3: ASNIGTVNAGELF
J: TRBJ2-2
V: TRBV12-3/TRBV12-4

CDR3: ASSQEVRGVAQPQH
J: TRBJ1-5
V: TRBV4-3

CDR3: ASTGTLQY
J: TRBJ2-3
V: TRBV6-1

CDR3: AWSEQVSQPQH
J: TRBJ1-5
V: TRBV30